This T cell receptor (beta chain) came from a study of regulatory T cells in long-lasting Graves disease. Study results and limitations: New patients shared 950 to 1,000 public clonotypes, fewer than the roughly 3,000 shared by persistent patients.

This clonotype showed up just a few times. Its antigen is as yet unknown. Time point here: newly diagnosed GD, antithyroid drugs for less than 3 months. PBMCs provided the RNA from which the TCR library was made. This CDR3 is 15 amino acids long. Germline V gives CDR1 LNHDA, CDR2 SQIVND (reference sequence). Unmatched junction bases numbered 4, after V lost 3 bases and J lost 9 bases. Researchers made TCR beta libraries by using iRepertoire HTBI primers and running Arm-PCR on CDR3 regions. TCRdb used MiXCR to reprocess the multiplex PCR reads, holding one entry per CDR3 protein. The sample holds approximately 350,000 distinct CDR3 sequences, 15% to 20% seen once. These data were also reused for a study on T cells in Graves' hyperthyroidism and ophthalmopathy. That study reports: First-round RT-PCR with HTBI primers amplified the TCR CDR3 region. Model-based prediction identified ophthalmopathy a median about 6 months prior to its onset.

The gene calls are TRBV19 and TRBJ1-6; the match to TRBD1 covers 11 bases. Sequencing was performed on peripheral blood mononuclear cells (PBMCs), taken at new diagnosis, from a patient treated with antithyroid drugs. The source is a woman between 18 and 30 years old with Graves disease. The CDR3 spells CASSIRTGGGSPLHF. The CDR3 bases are TGTGCCAGTAGTATCAGGACAGGGGGCGGTTCACCCCTCCACTTT.